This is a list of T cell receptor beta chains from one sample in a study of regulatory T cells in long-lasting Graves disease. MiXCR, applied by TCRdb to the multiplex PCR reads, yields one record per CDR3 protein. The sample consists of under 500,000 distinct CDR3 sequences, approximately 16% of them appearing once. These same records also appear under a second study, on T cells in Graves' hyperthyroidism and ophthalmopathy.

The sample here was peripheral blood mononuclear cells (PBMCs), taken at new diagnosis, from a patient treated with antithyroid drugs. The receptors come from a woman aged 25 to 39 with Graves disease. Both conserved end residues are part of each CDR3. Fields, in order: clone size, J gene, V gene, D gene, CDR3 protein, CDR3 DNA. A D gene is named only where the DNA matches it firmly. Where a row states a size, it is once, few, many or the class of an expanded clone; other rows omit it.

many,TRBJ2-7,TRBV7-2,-,CASKARVTSYEQYF,TGTGCCAGCAAGGCCAGGGTGACTTCCTACGAGCAGTACTTC
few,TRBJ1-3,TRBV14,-,CASSQGVTSGNTIYF,TGTGCCAGCAGCCAAGGAGTCACTTCTGGAAACACCATATATTTT
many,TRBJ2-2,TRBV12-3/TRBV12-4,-,CASILRGGANTGELFF,TGTGCCAGCATACTCAGGGGCGGGGCGAACACCGGGGAGCTGTTTTTT
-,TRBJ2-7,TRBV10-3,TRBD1,CAISGTAYEQYF,TGTGCCATCTCCGGGACAGCCTACGAGCAGTACTTC
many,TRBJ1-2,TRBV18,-,CASSRLGRDINYGYTF,TGTGCCAGCTCGCGTCTGGGGCGGGATATTAACTATGGCTACACCTTC
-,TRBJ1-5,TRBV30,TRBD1,CAWSGGQGGNQPQHF,TGTGCCTGGAGTGGGGGACAGGGGGGAAATCAGCCCCAGCATTTT
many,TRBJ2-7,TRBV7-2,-,CASSGVAVGSYEQYF,TGTGCCAGCAGCGGAGTAGCGGTGGGCTCCTACGAGCAGTACTTC
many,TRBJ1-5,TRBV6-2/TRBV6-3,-,CASSTGLGQPQHF,TGCGCCAGCAGTACCGGACTAGGTCAGCCCCAGCATTTT
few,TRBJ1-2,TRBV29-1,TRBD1,CSVEDRGRGMSGYTF,TGCAGCGTTGAGGACAGGGGGCGCGGAATGTCTGGCTACACCTTC
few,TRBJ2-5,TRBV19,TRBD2,CASSMVGLAGWGSQETQYF,TGTGCCAGTAGTATGGTGGGACTAGCGGGTTGGGGGAGCCAAGAGACCCAGTACTTC
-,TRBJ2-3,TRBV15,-,CATSRDLSVLSTDTQYF,TGTGCCACCAGCAGAGATCTTTCAGTCCTTAGCACAGATACGCAGTATTTT
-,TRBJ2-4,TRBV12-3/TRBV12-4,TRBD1,CASRDRENIQYF,TGTGCCAGCAGGGACAGGGAAAACATTCAGTACTTC
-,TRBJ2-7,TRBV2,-,CASSETKLAGDAYEQYF,TGTGCCAGCAGTGAAACGAAGTTGGCAGGGGACGCCTACGAGCAGTACTTC
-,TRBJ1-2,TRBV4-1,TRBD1,CASRPLGQGKNYGFTF,TGCGCCAGCAGACCCCTTGGACAGGGGAAAAACTATGGCTTCACCTTC
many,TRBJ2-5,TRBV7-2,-,CASSLVAQETQYF,TGTGCCAGCAGCTTAGTGGCGCAAGAGACCCAGTACTTC
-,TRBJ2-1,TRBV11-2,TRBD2,CASSLRTSGPSYNEQFF,TGTGCCAGCAGCTTACGGACTAGCGGTCCCTCCTACAATGAGCAGTTCTTC
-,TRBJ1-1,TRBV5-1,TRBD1,CASSLVQGASTEAFF,TGCGCCAGCAGCTTGGTTCAGGGGGCGTCCACTGAAGCTTTCTTT
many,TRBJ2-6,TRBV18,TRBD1,CASSVGQGSSGANVLTF,TGTGCCAGCTCAGTTGGACAGGGCAGCTCTGGGGCCAACGTCCTGACTTTC